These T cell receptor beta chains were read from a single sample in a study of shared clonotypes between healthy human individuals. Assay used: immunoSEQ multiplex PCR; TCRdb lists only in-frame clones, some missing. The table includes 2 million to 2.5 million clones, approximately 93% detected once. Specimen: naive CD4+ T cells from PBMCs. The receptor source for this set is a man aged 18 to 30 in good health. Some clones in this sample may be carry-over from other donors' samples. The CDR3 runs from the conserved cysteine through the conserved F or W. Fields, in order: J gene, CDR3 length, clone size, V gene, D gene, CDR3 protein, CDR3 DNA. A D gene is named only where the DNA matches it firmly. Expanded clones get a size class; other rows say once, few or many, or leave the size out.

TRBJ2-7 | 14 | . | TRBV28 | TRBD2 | CASQTPGGSYEQYF | TGTGCCAGCCAGACCCCGGGAGGGTCCTACGAGCAGTACTTC
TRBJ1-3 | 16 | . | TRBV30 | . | CAWSRQRTDSGNTIYF | TGTGCCTGGAGTCGGCAGAGGACCGACTCTGGAAACACCATATATTTT
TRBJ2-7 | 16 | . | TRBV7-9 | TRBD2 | CASSSATSGPTYEQYF | TGTGCCAGCAGCTCCGCCACTAGCGGGCCCACCTACGAGCAGTACTTC
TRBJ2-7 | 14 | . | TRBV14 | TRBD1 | CASSSGTGGNEQYF | TGTGCCAGCAGCTCCGGGACAGGGGGCAACGAGCAGTACTTC
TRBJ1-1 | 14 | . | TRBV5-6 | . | CASSLFVVNTEAFF | TGTGCCAGCAGCTTGTTTGTCGTGAACACTGAAGCTTTCTTT
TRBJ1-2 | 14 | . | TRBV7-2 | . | CASSLEVTVGGYTF | TGTGCCAGCAGCTTAGAGGTGACAGTCGGTGGCTACACCTTC
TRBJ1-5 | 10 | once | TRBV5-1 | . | CASSSGRQHF | TGCGCCAGCAGCTCAGGACGCCAGCATTTT
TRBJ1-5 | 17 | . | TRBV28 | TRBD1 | CASSGGQGGLGNQPQHF | TGTGCCAGCAGTGGCGGACAGGGGGGGCTCGGCAATCAGCCCCAGCATTTT
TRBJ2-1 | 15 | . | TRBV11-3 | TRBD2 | CASSSGTTGYNEQFF | TGTGCCAGCAGCTCAGGGACTACGGGATACAATGAGCAGTTCTTC
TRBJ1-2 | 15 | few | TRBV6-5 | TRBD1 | CASSPGQGKFYGYTF | TGTGCCAGCAGTCCAGGACAGGGGAAATTCTATGGCTACACCTTC
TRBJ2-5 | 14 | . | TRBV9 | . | CASSEGGAPETQYF | TGTGCCAGCAGCGAGGGGGGGGCCCCAGAGACCCAGTACTTC
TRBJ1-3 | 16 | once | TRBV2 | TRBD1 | CASSGTGGGSGNTIYF | TGTGCCAGCAGTGGGACAGGGGGTGGTTCTGGAAACACCATATATTTT
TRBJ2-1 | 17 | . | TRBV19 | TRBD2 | CASSIRSGRAIYNEQFF | TGTGCCAGTAGTATACGTAGCGGGAGGGCCATCTACAATGAGCAGTTCTTC
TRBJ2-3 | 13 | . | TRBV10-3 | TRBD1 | CAISDRGTDTQYF | TGTGCCATCAGCGACAGGGGCACAGATACGCAGTATTTT
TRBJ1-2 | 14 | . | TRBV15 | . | CATSRDVTDYGYTF | TGTGCCACCAGCAGAGATGTAACAGATTATGGCTACACCTTC
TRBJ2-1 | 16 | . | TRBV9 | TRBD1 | CASSPSGQGWGNEQFF | TGTGCCAGCAGCCCTTCGGGACAGGGGTGGGGCAATGAGCAGTTCTTC
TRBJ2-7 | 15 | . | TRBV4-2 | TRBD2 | CASSREGLDFYEQYF | TGTGCCAGCAGCCGAGAGGGACTAGATTTCTACGAGCAGTACTTC
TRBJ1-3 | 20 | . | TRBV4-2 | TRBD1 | CASSPNPGQGEAPSGNTIYF | TGTGCCAGCAGCCCCAATCCGGGACAGGGAGAAGCCCCGTCTGGAAACACCATATATTTT
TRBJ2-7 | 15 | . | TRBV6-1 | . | CASSEGRDGRYEQYF | TGTGCCAGCAGTGAAGGAAGGGACGGCCGCTACGAGCAGTACTTC
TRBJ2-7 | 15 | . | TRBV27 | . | CASSLLTGGSYEQYF | TGTGCCAGCAGTTTATTGACAGGTGGGTCCTACGAGCAGTACTTC
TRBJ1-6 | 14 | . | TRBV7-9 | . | CASSLAGDNSPLHF | TGTGCCAGCAGCTTAGCCGGGGATAATTCACCCCTCCACTTT
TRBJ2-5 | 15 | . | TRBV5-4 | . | CASSLGGPLQETQYF | TGTGCCAGCAGCTTGGGGGGACCCCTCCAAGAGACCCAGTACTTC
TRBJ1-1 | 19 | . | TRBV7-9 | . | CASNYYTRTKIRWDTEAFF | TGTGCCAGCAACTACTACACAAGGACCAAAATACGATGGGACACTGAAGCTTTCTTT
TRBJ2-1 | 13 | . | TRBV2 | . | CASSSDWGNEQFF | TGTGCCAGCAGTTCGGACTGGGGGAATGAGCAGTTCTTC
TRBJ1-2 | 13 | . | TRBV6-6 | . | CASSLPGQPTYTF | TGTGCCAGCAGCTTACCGGGACAACCTACCTACACCTTC
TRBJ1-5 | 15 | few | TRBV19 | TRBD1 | CASSIVRQGGQPQHF | TGTGCCAGTAGTATAGTGAGGCAGGGGGGACAGCCCCAGCATTTT
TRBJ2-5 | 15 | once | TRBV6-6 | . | CASSYSIPGSGTQYF | TGTGCCAGCAGTTACTCGATCCCGGGTTCGGGGACCCAGTACTTC